The clone carrying this TCR beta chain was picked up a small number of times. Its antigen is as yet unknown. This sample is drawn from a study of T-cell reconstitution after alpha-beta-depleted transplantation in children. General study points: Surviving recipient T cells and thymic progenitors underlay high day-60 TCRbeta diversity in some patients. A year had passed since transplant, and T-cell counts and diversity by then came mostly from newly produced T cells. Reportedly, alpha-beta T cells present about two months post-transplant originated from several hundred expanded clones of graft origin.

Per germline, CDR1 MNHEY and CDR2 SVGAGI. Trimming cost V 2 bases and J 4 bases; bases outside gene matches: 6. CDR3 length: 15 amino acids. Preparation of the TCRbeta library was carried out with unique molecular identifiers. MiXCR was run by TCRdb on the PCR reads, yielding one entry per CDR3 protein. The sample yields around 270,000 distinct CDR3 sequences, around 7.1% seen once. The source of this sequence is a female patient aged 2-15 years who had a stem cell transplant for Fanconi anemia, so the T cells may come from the graft donor. The chain links TRBV6-5 to TRBJ1-2, with 8 bases matching TRBD1. The sequenced sample was peripheral blood, obtained 360 days after TCRalphabeta/CD19-depleted stem cell transplant. CDR3 in amino acids: CASSYQGADFYGYTF. CDR3 bases: TGTGCCAGCAGTTACCAGGGGGCCGATTTCTATGGCTACACCTTC.